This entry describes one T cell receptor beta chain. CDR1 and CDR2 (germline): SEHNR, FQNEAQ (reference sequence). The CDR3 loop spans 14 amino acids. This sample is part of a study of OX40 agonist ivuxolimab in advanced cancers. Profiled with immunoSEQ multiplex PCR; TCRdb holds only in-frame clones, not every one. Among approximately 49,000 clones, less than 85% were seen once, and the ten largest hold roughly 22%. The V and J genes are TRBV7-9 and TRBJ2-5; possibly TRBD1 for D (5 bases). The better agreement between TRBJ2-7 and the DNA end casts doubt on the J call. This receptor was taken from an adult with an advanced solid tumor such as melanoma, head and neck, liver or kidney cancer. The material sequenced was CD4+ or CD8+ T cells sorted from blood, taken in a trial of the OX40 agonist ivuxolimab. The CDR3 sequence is CASSSRSGAYEQYF. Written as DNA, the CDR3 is TGTGCCAGCAGCTCCAGGAGTGGGGCGTACGAGCAGTACTTC.